Listed below are T cell receptor beta chains from one sample, sequenced in a study of blood T cell repertoires in COVID-19. TCRdb's copy holds only in-frame clones and misses some; the assay was immunoSEQ multiplex PCR. The top ten clones hold approximately 2.5% of a sample with under 300,000 clones, 75% to 90% of them seen once. The material sequenced was PBMCs or T cells enriched from blood (not recorded which). The receptors stem from a woman aged 18-29 years who had recovered from COVID-19. CDR3s include the opening cysteine and the closing phenylalanine or tryptophan. The D gene is left open where the match is weak. Clone size, where shown, is once, few, many, or a class for clones that have expanded.

v_gene: TRBV19; len: 13; abundance: .; d_gene: .; j_gene: TRBJ1-5; CDR3aa: CASSTRHGQPQHF; CDR3nt: TGTGCCAGTAGTACCAGACATGGGCAGCCCCAGCATTTT
v_gene: TRBV4-1; len: 15; abundance: .; d_gene: .; j_gene: TRBJ1-2; CDR3aa: CASSHSRVEGDGYTF; CDR3nt: TGCGCCAGCAGCCATTCCCGGGTCGAGGGAGATGGCTACACCTTC
v_gene: TRBV6-5; len: 13; abundance: .; d_gene: TRBD1; j_gene: TRBJ1-2; CDR3aa: CATKRQGLYGYTF; CDR3nt: TGTGCCACCAAAAGACAGGGTTTGTATGGCTACACCTTC
v_gene: TRBV5-8; len: 11; abundance: .; d_gene: .; j_gene: TRBJ1-1; CDR3aa: CASSLVQGAFF; CDR3nt: TGTGCCAGCAGCTTGGTGCAGGGAGCTTTCTTT
v_gene: TRBV5-5; len: 15; abundance: .; d_gene: .; j_gene: TRBJ2-5; CDR3aa: CASRELGVGQETQYF; CDR3nt: TGTGCCAGCAGAGAATTAGGGGTTGGTCAAGAGACCCAGTACTTC
v_gene: TRBV5-1; len: 14; abundance: .; d_gene: TRBD1; j_gene: TRBJ2-3; CDR3aa: CASSLPTGSDTQYF; CDR3nt: TGCGCCAGCAGCCTCCCGACAGGGTCAGATACGCAGTATTTT
v_gene: TRBV3-1/TRBV3-2; len: 16; abundance: .; d_gene: TRBD1; j_gene: TRBJ2-7; CDR3aa: CASSQPGQGSPYEQYF; CDR3nt: TGTGCCAGCAGCCAACCCGGACAGGGGTCCCCCTACGAGCAGTACTTC
v_gene: TRBV5-8; len: 13; abundance: .; d_gene: .; j_gene: TRBJ1-1; CDR3aa: CATRQYLNTEAFF; CDR3nt: TGTGCCACGAGACAGTACTTGAACACTGAAGCTTTCTTT
v_gene: TRBV4-1; len: 13; abundance: .; d_gene: .; j_gene: TRBJ1-2; CDR3aa: CASSQEDSYGYTF; CDR3nt: TGCGCCAGCAGCCAAGAGGACAGCTATGGCTACACCTTC
v_gene: TRBV2; len: 15; abundance: .; d_gene: .; j_gene: TRBJ1-6; CDR3aa: CASSEVHRFNSPLHF; CDR3nt: TGTGCCAGCAGTGAAGTACACAGGTTTAATTCACCCCTCCACTTT
v_gene: TRBV6-5; len: 13; abundance: .; d_gene: .; j_gene: TRBJ2-7; CDR3aa: CASRSGSSYEQYF; CDR3nt: TGTGCCAGCAGGTCCGGGTCGTCCTACGAGCAGTACTTC
v_gene: TRBV7-6; len: 15; abundance: .; d_gene: .; j_gene: TRBJ1-1; CDR3aa: CASTEKTGGNTEAFF; CDR3nt: TGTGCCAGCACCGAAAAGACAGGAGGGAACACTGAAGCTTTCTTT
v_gene: TRBV27; len: 14; abundance: .; d_gene: .; j_gene: TRBJ1-1; CDR3aa: CASSLGRGNTEAFF; CDR3nt: TGTGCCAGCAGTTTGGGCAGGGGGAACACTGAAGCTTTCTTT
v_gene: TRBV7-2; len: 13; abundance: .; d_gene: .; j_gene: TRBJ2-7; CDR3aa: CASSLQGAYEQYF; CDR3nt: TGTGCCAGCAGCTTACAGGGTGCGTACGAGCAGTACTTC
v_gene: TRBV3-1/TRBV3-2; len: 16; abundance: .; d_gene: .; j_gene: TRBJ1-2; CDR3aa: CASSQEGRGFSYGYTF; CDR3nt: TGTGCCAGCAGCCAAGAGGGCAGAGGGTTTAGTTATGGCTACACCTTC
v_gene: TRBV2; len: 14; abundance: .; d_gene: TRBD1; j_gene: TRBJ1-3; CDR3aa: CASSQQGAGNTIYF; CDR3nt: TGTGCCAGCAGTCAACAGGGGGCTGGAAACACCATATATTTT
v_gene: TRBV19; len: 13; abundance: .; d_gene: .; j_gene: TRBJ1-1; CDR3aa: CASTAGRVTEAFF; CDR3nt: TGTGCCAGTACGGCTGGCAGGGTCACTGAAGCTTTCTTT
v_gene: TRBV7-8; len: 13; abundance: .; d_gene: .; j_gene: TRBJ2-7; CDR3aa: CASSRPINYGQYF; CDR3nt: TGTGCCAGCAGCCGCCCCATAAACTACGGGCAGTACTTC
v_gene: TRBV28; len: 14; abundance: once; d_gene: .; j_gene: TRBJ1-2; CDR3aa: CASTSLTAYYGYTF; CDR3nt: TGTGCCAGCACATCCCTGACAGCTTACTATGGCTACACCTTC
v_gene: TRBV5-1; len: 14; abundance: .; d_gene: TRBD1; j_gene: TRBJ1-1; CDR3aa: CASSFRQGGTEAFF; CDR3nt: TGCGCCAGCAGCTTTAGACAGGGAGGAACTGAAGCTTTCTTT
v_gene: TRBV7-9; len: 14; abundance: .; d_gene: .; j_gene: TRBJ1-1; CDR3aa: CASSTADSAGGAFF; CDR3nt: TGTGCCAGCAGCACCGCGGACTCCGCCGGCGGAGCTTTCTTT
v_gene: TRBV19; len: 16; abundance: .; d_gene: .; j_gene: TRBJ2-7; CDR3aa: CASSIYDADFGYEQYF; CDR3nt: TGTGCCAGTAGTATATACGACGCGGACTTCGGATACGAGCAGTACTTC
v_gene: TRBV2; len: 14; abundance: .; d_gene: .; j_gene: TRBJ2-3; CDR3aa: CATTRGPSADTQYF; CDR3nt: TGTGCCACGACTAGGGGCCCCAGTGCAGATACGCAGTATTTT
v_gene: TRBV14; len: 15; abundance: .; d_gene: .; j_gene: TRBJ1-1; CDR3aa: CASSHRGGGGTEAFF; CDR3nt: TGTGCCAGCAGCCACCGAGGGGGGGGAGGCACTGAAGCTTTCTTT
v_gene: TRBV18; len: 14; abundance: .; d_gene: .; j_gene: TRBJ2-5; CDR3aa: CASSPEGLQETQYF; CDR3nt: TGTGCCAGCTCACCTGAAGGACTTCAAGAGACCCAGTACTTC
v_gene: TRBV7-8; len: 13; abundance: once; d_gene: .; j_gene: TRBJ1-6; CDR3aa: CASSFFPDSPLHF; CDR3nt: TGTGCCAGCAGCTTTTTTCCTGATTCACCCCTCCACTTT
v_gene: TRBV2; len: 14; abundance: .; d_gene: TRBD1; j_gene: TRBJ1-1; CDR3aa: CASTKGQGDTEAFF; CDR3nt: TGTGCCAGCACTAAGGGACAGGGGGACACTGAAGCTTTCTTT
v_gene: TRBV6-5; len: 15; abundance: .; d_gene: TRBD1; j_gene: TRBJ2-7; CDR3aa: CASSYAGTEGDEQYF; CDR3nt: TGTGCCAGCAGTTACGCTGGGACAGAAGGCGACGAGCAGTACTTC
v_gene: TRBV29-1; len: 12; abundance: .; d_gene: .; j_gene: TRBJ2-7; CDR3aa: CSVTIADYEQYF; CDR3nt: TGCAGCGTAACTATTGCCGATTACGAGCAGTACTTC
v_gene: TRBV5-6; len: 19; abundance: .; d_gene: TRBD2; j_gene: TRBJ2-3; CDR3aa: CASRPGIQGTSGGRDTQYF; CDR3nt: TGTGCCAGCAGACCCGGGATACAGGGGACTAGCGGGGGGCGGGATACGCAGTATTTT
v_gene: TRBV6-5; len: 13; abundance: .; d_gene: .; j_gene: TRBJ1-1; CDR3aa: CASRRQMNTEAFF; CDR3nt: TGTGCCAGTAGGAGGCAGATGAACACTGAAGCTTTCTTT
v_gene: TRBV5-1; len: 13; abundance: .; d_gene: .; j_gene: TRBJ1-2; CDR3aa: CASSLTGGNGYTF; CDR3nt: TGCGCCAGCAGCCTAACGGGGGGGAATGGCTACACCTTC
v_gene: TRBV6-5; len: 13; abundance: .; d_gene: .; j_gene: TRBJ2-7; CDR3aa: CATRRESSYEQYF; CDR3nt: TGTGCCACCCGGAGGGAGAGCTCCTACGAGCAGTACTTC
v_gene: TRBV11-2; len: 17; abundance: .; d_gene: TRBD1; j_gene: TRBJ2-7; CDR3aa: CASSLGLTGTGFYEQYF; CDR3nt: TGTGCCAGCAGCTTAGGATTAACCGGGACAGGATTTTACGAGCAGTACTTC
v_gene: TRBV7-2; len: 16; abundance: few; d_gene: .; j_gene: TRBJ1-4; CDR3aa: CASSLVGLGAYEKLFF; CDR3nt: TGTGCCAGCAGCTTAGTGGGTTTGGGGGCGTATGAAAAACTGTTTTTT
v_gene: TRBV30; len: 13; abundance: .; d_gene: .; j_gene: TRBJ1-2; CDR3aa: CAGRRDISYGYTF; CDR3nt: TGTGCCGGCCGCCGGGACATTTCGTATGGCTACACCTTC
v_gene: TRBV19; len: 11; abundance: .; d_gene: .; j_gene: TRBJ2-5; CDR3aa: CASRSGETQYF; CDR3nt: TGTGCCAGTAGATCGGGAGAGACCCAGTACTTC
v_gene: TRBV7-3; len: 18; abundance: .; d_gene: TRBD1; j_gene: TRBJ2-6; CDR3aa: CASSLIRDRGTGANVLTF; CDR3nt: TGTGCCAGCAGCTTAATACGAGACAGGGGTACCGGGGCCAACGTCCTGACTTTC
v_gene: TRBV19; len: 14; abundance: .; d_gene: .; j_gene: TRBJ1-5; CDR3aa: CASRAGWRNQPQHF; CDR3nt: TGTGCCAGTAGGGCAGGGTGGCGCAATCAGCCCCAGCATTTT
v_gene: TRBV5-1; len: 13; abundance: .; d_gene: .; j_gene: TRBJ1-2; CDR3aa: CASSRGLTYGYTF; CDR3nt: TGCGCCAGCAGCCGGGGATTAACCTATGGCTACACCTTC
v_gene: TRBV5-6; len: 14; abundance: .; d_gene: .; j_gene: TRBJ1-5; CDR3aa: CASSWGSGNQPQHF; CDR3nt: TGTGCCAGCAGCTGGGGCAGCGGCAATCAGCCCCAGCATTTT
v_gene: TRBV18; len: 14; abundance: .; d_gene: .; j_gene: TRBJ2-3; CDR3aa: CASSPGGGTDTQYF; CDR3nt: TGTGCCAGCTCACCAGGGGGCGGGACAGATACGCAGTATTTT
v_gene: TRBV3-1/TRBV3-2; len: 13; abundance: .; d_gene: .; j_gene: TRBJ1-2; CDR3aa: CASSLPGDYGYTF; CDR3nt: TGTGCCAGCAGCCTACCGGGTGACTATGGCTACACCTTC
v_gene: TRBV29-1; len: 18; abundance: .; d_gene: TRBD2; j_gene: TRBJ2-2; CDR3aa: CSFSNTSSGVRSAGELFF; CDR3nt: TGCAGCTTCTCGAATACGTCCAGCGGGGTTCGATCTGCCGGGGAGCTGTTTTTT